A single sample is the source of the 30 T cell receptor beta chains below, sequenced in a study of blood T cell repertoires in COVID-19. TCRdb's table, derived via immunoSEQ multiplex PCR, lists solely in-frame clones and lacks some. Among roughly 130,000 clones, about 85% were seen once, and the ten largest hold under 2.5%. Source material: peripheral blood. Receptors were obtained from a man between 65 and 79 years old with acute or convalescent COVID-19.

V and J are TRBV4-2 and TRBJ2-1; 9 nucleotides align to TRBD2. This CDR3 has 18 residues. The V segment lost 2 bases and the J segment 7 bases; nucleotides outside the gene matches: 15. Per germline, CDR1 LGHNA and CDR2 YNFKEQ. CDR3 in amino acids: CASSQPQGRGGLGNEQFF. The CDR3 DNA reads as TGTGCCAGCAGCCAACCCCAGGGGCGGGGGGGACTGGGTAATGAGCAGTTCTTC.

DNA of the CDR3: TGTGCCAGCAGCCTGGGACAGTTCAGCCTTAATGAAAAACTGTTTTTT. Protein sequence: CASSLGQFSLNEKLFF. This chain links TRBV6-6 with TRBJ1-4; 7 positions match TRBD1. J was trimmed by 4 bases and V by 6 bases; bases with no gene match: 11. Germline-derived CDR1 and CDR2 are MNHNY and SVGAGI (reference sequence). The CDR3 is made up of 16 amino acids.

This chain uses TRBV2 with TRBJ2-3, with TRBD2 identical over 10 bases. Looked up from germline, CDR1 is SNHLY and CDR2 is FYNNEI. CDR3 size: 14 residues. Trimming took 4 bases from V and 6 from J; bases not matched to a gene: 4. This CDR3 reads CASSVASGGDTQYF. For the CDR3, the DNA is TGTGCCAGCAGTGTGGCTAGCGGGGGCGATACGCAGTATTTT.

A few counts support this clone. V and J are TRBV7-8 and TRBJ1-5; maybe TRBD1 (6 bases). The CDR3 has 14 residues. V was cut by 5 bases and J by 4 bases, with 12 bases left in between. From germline, CDR1 is SGHVS and CDR2 FQNEAQ. CDR3 region: CASSTDRRNQPQHF. The DNA for the CDR3 is TGTGCCAGCAGCACGGACAGAAGAAATCAGCCCCAGCATTTT.

The chain uses TRBV20-1 and TRBJ2-1; 8 bases fit TRBD2. Germline trimming cut 3 bases from V and 8 bases from J; bases unmatched to any gene: 9. Germline CDR1 is DFQATT and CDR2 is SNEGSKA (reference sequence). This CDR3 contains 14 residues. Written as DNA, the CDR3 is TGCAGTGCTAGTGAAGCGGGGGCCGTTGATGAGCAGTTCTTC. Amino acids: CSASEAGAVDEQFF.

The rearrangement joins TRBV18 to TRBJ1-1; weak D call: TRBD1 (5 bases). This CDR3 spans 18 amino acids. Germline CDR1 and CDR2: KGHSH and LQKENI. The germline V and J ends were trimmed by 3 bases and 0 bases, with 20 bases remaining between them. CDR3 residues: CASSPVRKGKIMNTEAFF. CDR3 coding DNA: TGTGCCAGCTCACCGGTGCGGAAGGGGAAAATAATGAACACTGAAGCTTTCTTT.

This chain's CDR3 is CASSPRTGEKGGYTF. The CDR3 DNA sequence: TGTGCCAGCTCACCCCGGACAGGGGAAAAGGGTGGCTACACCTTC. The V gene is TRBV18, the J gene TRBJ1-2; 9 bases line up with TRBD1. V trimming: 3 bases; J trimming: 7 bases; junction bases outside the gene matches: 9. The CDR3 is 15 amino acids. CDR1 is KGHSH, CDR2 LQKENI, per germline.

This clone was seen ten or more times. The V call is TRBV29-1, the J call TRBJ1-3, with D perhaps matching TRBD1 (5 bases). The CDR3 contains 13 residues. Trimming removed 7 bases at V and 4 bases at J, with 14 bases between. Germline V gene data show CDR1 as SQVTM and CDR2 as ANQGSEA. CDR3 residues: CSGRISGGNTIYF. CDR3 nucleotides: TGCAGCGGGCGAATCTCAGGGGGAAACACCATATATTTT.

The V call is TRBV11-2, the J call TRBJ2-1; 9 bases map to TRBD2. CDR1 SGHAT and CDR2 FQNNGV come from the germline V gene. The length of the CDR3 is 17 residues. J was trimmed by 8 bases and V by 1 base; bases with no gene match: 12. This CDR3 is CASSLGVGAGGMDEQFF. The CDR3, as DNA: TGTGCCAGCAGCTTAGGGGTTGGAGCGGGGGGCATGGATGAGCAGTTCTTC.

The rearrangement uses TRBV28 and TRBJ1-5; D not certain. The germline V gene encodes CDR1 MDHEN and CDR2 SYDVKM. The CDR3 consists of 12 residues. The ends were cut back, 6 bases at V and 4 bases at J, with 7 bases in the middle. As DNA, the CDR3 is TGTGCCAGCAGGGAGGGTAATCAGCCCCAGCATTTT. It codes for CASREGNQPQHF.

This clone was observed a single time. The chain combines TRBV6-5 with TRBJ2-5, with TRBD1 matching over 7 bases. From germline, CDR1 is MNHEY and CDR2 SVGAGI. J gave up 4 bases and V 6 bases, and 8 bases lay outside the gene matches. There are 14 residues in the CDR3. CDR3: CASRPRQGGETQYF. The CDR3, as DNA: TGTGCCAGCAGGCCGAGACAGGGCGGAGAGACCCAGTACTTC.

This clone was counted only a few times. The CDR3 spells CSVARTGPREKLFF. The CDR3 nucleotides are TGCAGCGTTGCCCGGACAGGGCCAAGAGAAAAACTGTTTTTT. This sequence joins TRBV29-1 and TRBJ1-4; 8 positions match TRBD1. The CDR3 is 14 amino acids. The germline CDR1 and CDR2 sequences are SQVTM and ANQGSEA. J was trimmed by 8 bases and V by 4 bases; bases with no gene match: 9.

A single count supports this clone. This rearrangement joins TRBV19 to TRBJ2-7; 10 nucleotides agree with TRBD1. Germline values: CDR1 LNHDA, CDR2 SQIVND (reference sequence). The length of the CDR3 is 14 residues. V shed 7 bases, J shed 3 bases, and the junction held 6 bases outside the gene matches. This chain's CDR3 is CASTETGGLYEQYF. The DNA for the CDR3 is TGTGCCAGTACCGAGACAGGGGGCCTCTACGAGCAGTACTTC.

CDR3 residues: CASSTAGGRTTGELFF. The DNA for the CDR3 is TGTGCCAGCAGCACAGCGGGGGGCCGGACCACCGGGGAGCTGTTTTTT. This chain uses TRBV5-6 with TRBJ2-2; 9 bases map to TRBD2. V shed 4 bases, J shed 4 bases, and the junction held 8 bases outside the gene matches. Germline CDR1 and CDR2: SGHDT and YYEEEE. This CDR3 contains 16 residues. Based on the CDR3 plus reference TRBV5-6 and TRBJ2-2, the full variable domain is DAGVTQSPTHLIKTRGQQVTLRCSPKSGHDTVSWYQQALGQGPQFIFQYYEEEERQRGNFPDRFSGHQFPNYSSELNVNALLLGDSALYLCASSTAGGRTTGELFFGEGSRLTVL.

The chain joins TRBV3-1 (or the pseudogene TRBV3-2) to TRBJ1-3; maybe TRBD1 (6 bases). CDR1 LGHDT and CDR2 YNNKEL come from the germline V gene (reference sequence). The CDR3 extends over 15 amino acids. V lost 2 bases and J 0 bases, leaving 8 bases between the germline ends. CDR3 DNA sequence: TGTGCCAGCAGCCAAAGCAGGGGCTCTGGAAACACCATATATTTT. Residues: CASSQSRGSGNTIYF.

This clone was picked up a small number of times. This chain uses TRBV30 with TRBJ1-6; a weak D match, TRBD1 (5 bases). V was trimmed by 0 bases and J by 1 base, leaving 10 bases between them. Germline V CDR1 and CDR2: GTSNPN, SVGIG (reference sequence). The CDR3 runs 16 residues. The DNA of the CDR3 is TGTGCCTGGAGTGTACCCAGGGCTTCCTATAATTCACCCCTCCACTTT. It yields the protein CAWSVPRASYNSPLHF.

The J gene is TRBJ1-4, the V gene TRBV24-1; no clear D. CDR3 size: 13 residues. Trimming pared 6 bases from V and 3 bases from J, leaving 7 bases between. Germline V gene sequence: CDR1 KGHDR, CDR2 SFDVKD. The CDR3 spells CATSSRSNEKLFF. The CDR3 DNA reads as TGTGCCACCAGTTCTAGGTCTAATGAAAAACTGTTTTTT.

This chain connects TRBV27 to TRBJ2-7; 7 bases are a match to TRBD2. CDR1 and CDR2 from the germline V gene are MNHEY and SMNVEV (reference sequence). The CDR3 has 13 amino acids. V lost 3 bases to trimming and J lost 6 bases; unmatched junction nucleotides: 5. CDR3 residues: CASSLGGWGEQYF. The CDR3 coding sequence is TGTGCCAGCAGTTTGGGAGGGTGGGGCGAGCAGTACTTC.

The chain has TRBV3-1 (or the pseudogene TRBV3-2) and TRBJ1-4, with D perhaps matching TRBD1 (6 bases). V was trimmed by 8 bases and J by 7 bases, leaving 14 bases between them. The CDR3 sequence is 13 residues long. Per the germline V gene, CDR1 is LGHDT and CDR2 is YNNKEL (reference sequence). CDR3 in amino acids: CASAGKGVEKLFF. For the CDR3, the DNA is TGTGCCAGCGCAGGGAAGGGGGTTGAAAAACTGTTTTTT.

The rearrangement joins TRBV6-5 to TRBJ2-7; TRBD2 is a possible D gene (5 bases). The CDR3 is 11 residues long. Between the trimmed V and J ends, which lost 9 bases and 5 bases, there was a span of 11 bases. Germline V gene sequence: CDR1 MNHEY, CDR2 SVGAGI. This chain's CDR3 is CASGSMDEQYF. CDR3 bases: TGTGCCAGTGGGAGTATGGACGAGCAGTACTTC.

The chain joins TRBV5-5 to TRBJ1-6; unclear D gene. The CDR3 totals 13 residues. The V end was cut by 2 bases, the J end by 6 bases, with 6 bases between. From germline, CDR1 is SGHKS and CDR2 YYEKEE (reference sequence). CDR3 in amino acids: CASSFPGNSPLHF. The CDR3 region has the DNA TGTGCCAGCAGCTTTCCCGGTAATTCACCCCTCCACTTT.

J is TRBJ1-1 and V is TRBV2; 7 positions match TRBD1. Germline lookup yields CDR1 SNHLY and CDR2 FYNNEI. This CDR3 is 13 amino acids long. The trim removed 6 bases at V and 1 base at J, leaving 2 bases unmatched. The CDR3 sequence is CASRDRKNTEAFF. CDR3 in DNA: TGTGCCAGCAGGGACAGGAAGAACACTGAAGCTTTCTTT.

The chain carries TRBV5-1 and TRBJ1-1; D is unclear. Germline V gene lookup returns CDR1 SGHRS and CDR2 YFSETQ. This CDR3 contains 15 residues. V lost 0 bases and J lost 4, with 13 bases in between. The CDR3 region is CASSLVRGKGTEAFF. CDR3 nucleotides: TGCGCCAGCAGCTTGGTTCGGGGAAAAGGCACTGAAGCTTTCTTT.

V and J are TRBV29-1 and TRBJ1-2; 7 bases map to TRBD1. The germline CDR1 and CDR2 sequences are SQVTM and ANQGSEA. Trimming cost V 3 bases and J 8 bases; bases outside gene matches: 9. The CDR3 is made up of 13 amino acids. The CDR3 coding sequence is TGCAGCGTTGACGAGACAGGGCGATCCGGCTACACCTTC. This encodes CSVDETGRSGYTF.

The chain couples TRBV9 to TRBJ1-3; 9 nucleotides agree with TRBD1. The CDR3 length is 15 residues. CDR1 and CDR2 (germline): SGDLS, YYNGEE. J lost 4 bases, V lost 1 base, and 3 bases had no gene match. This CDR3 is CASSVTQGAGNTIYF. The DNA for the CDR3 is TGTGCCAGCAGCGTAACACAGGGGGCAGGAAACACCATATATTTT.

This clone appeared a few times. The chain carries TRBV18 and TRBJ2-1, with 7 nucleotides matching TRBD2. V lost 7 bases to trimming and J lost 10 bases; unmatched junction nucleotides: 10. Germline V lookup: CDR1 KGHSH, CDR2 LQKENI. The CDR3 covers 13 residues. The DNA of the CDR3 is TGTGCCAGCTTACTCTCCGGGGGGATCGAGCAGTTCTTC. Amino acid sequence: CASLLSGGIEQFF.

This chain connects TRBV10-3 to TRBJ1-5; TRBD1 aligns across 7 bases. The ends lost 11 bases at V and 5 bases at J; junction bases unmatched: 15. Germline V gene lookup returns CDR1 ENHRY and CDR2 SYGVKD. The CDR3 runs 15 residues. CDR3 bases: TGTGCCGTCCCCAGGGGGGAGATGGTCCATCAGCCCCAGCATTTT. Its protein product is CAVPRGEMVHQPQHF.

With regard to this clone: This CDR3 is also generated by other DNA sequences in the sample. V usage is TRBV4-1 and J usage is TRBJ1-2, with 9 bases lining up with TRBD1. This CDR3 is 15 amino acids long. V dropped 3 bases and J dropped 0; count of bases not matched to a gene: 2. CDR1 and CDR2 (germline): MGHRA, YSYEKL. The chain's CDR3 is CASSQTGGANYGYTF. The CDR3 DNA reads TGCGCCAGCAGCCAGACAGGGGGAGCTAACTATGGCTACACCTTC.

V usage is TRBV30 and J usage is TRBJ1-2; a possible D gene is TRBD1 (5 bases). Looked up from germline, CDR1 is GTSNPN and CDR2 is SVGIG (reference sequence). CDR3 length: 13 amino acids. Trimming pared 1 base from V and 2 bases from J, leaving 8 bases between. CDR3: CAWSDSGNYGYTF. In DNA form, the CDR3 reads TGTGCCTGGAGTGATTCAGGGAACTATGGCTACACCTTC.

The chain joins TRBV29-1 to TRBJ2-7, with 8 bases fitting TRBD1. The CDR3 extends over 13 amino acids. CDR1 is SQVTM, CDR2 ANQGSEA, per germline. With 4 bases clipped from V and 1 base from J, the junction kept 3 bases outside the gene matches. CDR3 nucleotides: TGCAGCGTTGCCAGGGGGCGTTCCTACGAGCAGTACTTC. Its protein is CSVARGRSYEQYF.